Listed here are 10 T cell receptor beta chains from one sample, sequenced in a study of control samples from healthy donors and cancer patients. TCRdb's table, derived via immunoSEQ multiplex PCR, lists solely in-frame clones and lacks some. The sample consists of roughly 170,000 clones, around 90% of them appearing once. Sequenced: blood. These TCRs come from a woman aged 40 to 49 in good health.

This rearrangement joins TRBV4-1 to TRBJ1-1; TRBD1 matches at 7 bases. The CDR3 is made up of 14 amino acids. V lost 11 bases and J lost 4; bases outside the gene matches: 13. Germline lookup yields CDR1 MGHRA and CDR2 YSYEKL. CDR3 sequence: CAGGDSALGTEAFF. CDR3 DNA: TGCGCCGGGGGGGACAGCGCCTTAGGCACTGAAGCTTTCTTT.

V and J are TRBV20-1 and TRBJ1-2, with D uncertain. The CDR3 contains 11 residues. The germline CDR1 and CDR2 sequences are DFQATT and SNEGSKA (reference sequence). V lost 1 base and J 5 bases, leaving 5 bases between the germline ends. The CDR3 loop reads CSARAVYGYTF. In nucleotides, the CDR3 is TGCAGTGCTAGAGCTGTGTATGGCTACACCTTC.

This chain joins TRBV11-3 and TRBJ1-6, with D possibly matching TRBD1 (6 bases). V shed 1 base and J shed 8 bases, with 9 bases lying between them. CDR3 length equals 14 residues. The V gene's germline CDR1 is SGHNT and CDR2 YENEEA. CDR3 protein: CASSLGGAHSPLHF. The CDR3 DNA reads TGTGCCAGCAGCTTAGGGGGGGCGCATTCACCCCTCCACTTT.

CDR3 bases: TGTGCCAGCAGGGGCCCCGCAGGGGGTTATGGGAGCTCCTACAATGAGCAGTTCTTC. Amino acid sequence: CASRGPAGGYGSSYNEQFF. The chain uses TRBV7-9 and TRBJ2-1, with 7 nucleotides matching TRBD1. The germline gives CDR1 SEHNR, CDR2 FQNEAQ (reference sequence). Trimming at V came to 6 bases and at J to 0 bases, leaving 17 bases not matched to a gene. The CDR3 has 19 amino acids. Full variable domain (rest looked up from reference TRBV7-9 and TRBJ2-1): DTGVSQNPRHKITKRGQNVTFRCDPISEHNRLYWYRQTLGQGPEFLTYFQNEAQLEKSRLLSDRFSAERPKGSFSTLEIQRTEQGDSAMYLCASRGPAGGYGSSYNEQFFGPGTRLTVL.

This rearrangement joins TRBV19 to TRBJ1-1, with 7 bases that match TRBD1. CDR3 length equals 12 residues. The V gene's germline CDR1 is LNHDA and CDR2 SQIVND (reference sequence). The V gene end was trimmed by 1 base and the J gene end by 9 bases; junction bases not matched to a gene: 2. The CDR3 loop reads CASSIGDRKAFF. CDR3 DNA sequence: TGTGCCAGTAGTATAGGGGACAGAAAAGCTTTCTTT.

The chain has TRBV7-6 and TRBJ1-1; the D is unclear. The germline V gene has CDR1 SGHVS and CDR2 FNYEAQ. The CDR3 totals 17 residues. Trimming took off 2 bases at V and 0 bases at J, with 16 bases between the two ends. The DNA of the CDR3 is TGTGCCAGCAGCTTAAACGCCGGCGGGGAATTGAACACTGAAGCTTTCTTT. Translated: CASSLNAGGELNTEAFF.

V is TRBV10-3 and J is TRBJ1-3; a weak D match, TRBD1 (6 bases). CDR1 and CDR2 (germline): ENHRY, SYGVKD. Trimming removed 4 bases from V and 0 bases from J, with 10 bases in between. The CDR3 has 15 amino acids. CDR3 nucleotides: TGTGCCATCAGTGTCCGAGGGGGCTCTGGAAACACCATATATTTT. Amino acid sequence: CAISVRGGSGNTIYF.

This clone was observed once. The gene calls are TRBV5-1 and TRBJ1-3; D perhaps matches TRBD1 (6 bases). Germline values: CDR1 SGHRS, CDR2 YFSETQ. Trimming shortened V by 8 bases and J by 2 bases, and 11 bases separated the two germline ends. The CDR3 loop spans 13 amino acids. The CDR3 coding sequence is TGCGCCAGTGCACAGGGCGCTGGAAACACCATATATTTT. It specifies CASAQGAGNTIYF.

The chain carries TRBV11-2 and TRBJ2-2; 14 nucleotides match TRBD2. Trimming took 5 bases from V and 6 from J; bases not matched to a gene: 14. Per germline, CDR1 SGHAT and CDR2 FQNNGV. The CDR3 length is 19 residues. CDR3 bases: TGTGCCAGCAGCCAACTTAGGACTAGCGGGGGGCGTCAGTCCGGGGAGCTGTTTTTT. This codes for CASSQLRTSGGRQSGELFF.

This chain links TRBV27 with TRBJ2-1; a weak D match, TRBD2 (5 bases). The CDR3 covers 15 residues. Trimming removed 3 bases at V and 0 bases at J, with 9 bases between. Germline-derived CDR1 and CDR2 are MNHEY and SMNVEV (reference sequence). The CDR3 region has the DNA TGTGCCAGCAGTTTGAGGGTAGTCTCCTACAATGAGCAGTTCTTC. Amino acid sequence: CASSLRVVSYNEQFF.